Listed here are 8 T cell receptor beta chains from one sample, sequenced in a study of low-dose radiotherapy and immunotherapy resistance in tumors. First-strand cDNA used TRAV- and TRBV-specific primers, covering alpha and beta chains. TCR amplification involved approximately 20 PCR cycles with a constant-region primer and V-primer adapter. A single record per CDR3 protein comes from TCRdb applying MiXCR to the reads. Here the sample spans just under 10,000 distinct CDR3 sequences, around 40% being singletons. All receptors derive from a human donor with advanced metastatic prostate, ovarian, gallbladder or colorectal cancer (not recorded which). This table probably holds off-target reads from a library built for another chain.

Only a few counts were recorded for this clonotype. The CDR3 nucleotides are TGTGCCAGCAGCGTAGAACAGCACTATGGCTACACCTTC. Residues: CASSVEQHYGYTF. The genes are TRBV9 and TRBJ1-2; D unclear. V lost 0 bases and J 3 bases, leaving 6 bases between the germline ends. The germline CDR1 and CDR2 sequences are SGDLS and YYNGEE. The CDR3 extends over 13 amino acids.

This chain joins TRBV10-1 and TRBJ2-1; tentative D call: TRBD1 (5 bases). V gave up 6 bases and J gave up 1 base, with 10 bases separating them. The CDR3 extends over 14 amino acids. Germline values: CDR1 WNHNN, CDR2 SYGVQD (reference sequence). DNA for the CDR3: TGCGCCAGCAGAAGGGGTGATTCCTACAATGAGCAGTTCTTC. Translated, it gives CASRRGDSYNEQFF.

V gene TRBV28 combines with J gene TRBJ1-5; D ambiguous. The CDR3 covers 14 residues. The ends were cut back, 9 bases at V and 7 bases at J, with 19 bases in the middle. Germline assignment: CDR1 MDHEN and CDR2 SYDVKM. The CDR3 coding sequence is TGTGCCAGTGGAAAAACGACGCCGACCCAGCCCCAGCATTTT. Translating gives CASGKTTPTQPQHF.

Only a few counts were recorded for this clonotype. The genes are TRBV3-1 and TRBJ1-1; possible D gene TRBD1, 6 bases. V lost 4 bases and J lost 1, with 10 bases in between. This CDR3 is built from 14 residues. Germline V gene data show CDR1 as LGHDT and CDR2 as YNNKEL (reference sequence). The CDR3 protein is CASSLRGGNTEAFF. DNA of the CDR3: TGTGCCAGCAGCCTAAGAGGGGGGAACACTGAAGCTTTCTTT.

Sample share makes this clonotype medium-sized. The J gene is TRBJ1-2, the V gene TRBV2; D may be TRBD1 (5 bases). CDR1 is SNHLY and CDR2 is FYNNEI in the germline V gene. CDR3 length: 14 amino acids. V lost 3 bases to trimming and J lost 4 bases, with 12 bases between them. Here the CDR3 reads CASSERGLPYGYTF. DNA for the CDR3: TGTGCCAGCAGTGAGAGGGGACTACCCTATGGCTACACCTTC. The complete variable domain, with remaining parts taken from reference TRBV2 and TRBJ1-2, reads EPEVTQTPSHQVTQMGQEVILRCVPISNHLYFYWYRQILGQKVEFLVSFYNNEISEKSEIFDDQFSVERPDGSNFTLKIRSTKLEDSAMYFCASSERGLPYGYTFGSGTRLTVV.

For the CDR3, the DNA is TGTGCCAGCAGAGCAGGGGGTCAGGAGTTGAATGAGCAGTTCTTC. Its translation: CASRAGGQELNEQFF. The rearrangement uses TRBV2 and TRBJ2-1, with 7 bases matching TRBD1. Germline loops: CDR1 SNHLY, CDR2 FYNNEI. The CDR3 is 15 residues long. The junction had 12 bases not matched to a gene; V was cut back by 6 bases and J by 7 bases.

This clonotype was observed a few times. V gene TRBV11-2 combines with J gene TRBJ2-5; D unresolved. V was cut by 2 bases and J by 8 bases, with 15 bases left in between. The germline gives CDR1 SGHAT, CDR2 FQNNGV. The CDR3 runs to 14 residues. The CDR3 DNA reads as TGTGCCAGCAGCTTAAAGCTTAAAGAGAACACCCAGTACTTC. Translation gives CASSLKLKENTQYF.

V is TRBV29-1 and J is TRBJ2-3; unclear D gene. The V end was cut by 0 bases, the J end by 6 bases, with 13 bases between. CDR1 and CDR2 from the germline V gene are SQVTM and ANQGSEA. The CDR3 spans 14 residues. As DNA, the CDR3 is TGCAGCGTTGAAGATCGTCCGGGCCGGGATACGCAGTATTTT. It yields the protein CSVEDRPGRDTQYF.